Presented here are 19 T cell receptor beta chains from one specimen sequenced in a study of healthy donors' naive CD4 and CD8 T cells. TCR libraries were built from 400 to 650 ng of total RNA by linear amplification. TCRdb processed the reads anew with MiXCR; each CDR3 protein has one entry. The sample yields roughly 200,000 distinct CDR3 sequences, about four fifths seen once. The sequenced sample consisted of naive CD4+ and CD8+ T cells sorted from blood, pooled from several donors. The receptors originated from a pool of human donors in good health; the sample pools cells from several healthy donors.

The V call is TRBV12-3 or TRBV12-4, the J call TRBJ1-5, with 8 bases lining up with TRBD1. The CDR3 contains 14 residues. The V segment lost 6 bases and the J segment 2 bases; nucleotides outside the gene matches: 3. The CDR3 reads CASRPGQGNQPQHF. The CDR3 coding sequence is TGTGCCAGCAGGCCGGGACAGGGCAATCAGCCCCAGCATTTT.

The chain couples TRBV2 to TRBJ2-5; D possibly corresponds to TRBD2 (5 bases). Germline V gives CDR1 SNHLY, CDR2 FYNNEI. Trimming left V 8 bases short and J 1 base short, with 17 bases between. The CDR3 runs to 15 residues. The CDR3 reads CASSARTEVQETQYF. The CDR3 DNA follows: TGTGCCAGCTCCGCACGGACGGAGGTCCAAGAGACCCAGTACTTC.

On this clonotype: The CDR3 carries no conserved terminal phenylalanine or tryptophan, so it likely arises from a read error. V is TRBV6-5 and J is TRBJ2-7, with 9 bases that match TRBD2. This CDR3 is 15 amino acids long. After removal of 0 bases from V and 3 bases from J, the junction contained 3 bases not matched to a gene. Germline V lookup: CDR1 MNHEY, CDR2 SVGAGI. The CDR3 nucleotides read TGTGCCAGCAGTTACTCGCCTAGCGGGGACTACGAGCAGTACCTC. Its translation is CASSYSPSGDYEQYL.

In this sample, this clonotype turned up a few times. The rearrangement links TRBV25-1 to TRBJ2-4, with 7 bases that match TRBD1. The CDR3 length is 13 residues. From germline, CDR1 is MGHDK and CDR2 SYGVNS. The V gene end was trimmed by 6 bases and the J gene end by 6 bases; junction bases not matched to a gene: 5. This CDR3 reads CASSPGQINIQYF. The DNA for the CDR3 is TGTGCCAGCAGCCCGGGACAGATAAACATTCAGTACTTC.

The chain recombines TRBV27 with TRBJ2-7; the match to TRBD1 covers 7 bases. Trimming removed 5 bases from V and 6 bases from J; junction bases left unmatched: 7. CDR1 is MNHEY, CDR2 SMNVEV, per germline (reference sequence). CDR3 length: 13 residues. The CDR3 region is CASSPRQGPEQYF. The CDR3 region has the DNA TGTGCCAGCAGTCCCAGACAGGGACCCGAGCAGTACTTC.

This clonotype was observed a single time. V usage is TRBV29-1 and J usage is TRBJ2-1; D gene ambiguous. Germline V gene sequence: CDR1 SQVTM, CDR2 ANQGSEA. Trimming removed 6 bases at V and 7 bases at J, with 13 bases between. The CDR3 is made up of 12 amino acids. The DNA for the CDR3 is TGCAGCGTGCCCCACATGGGTAATGAGCAGTTCTTC. Translation gives CSVPHMGNEQFF.

The rearrangement joins TRBV29-1 to TRBJ2-7, with D perhaps TRBD1 (5 bases). CDR3 length: 13 residues. Germline assignment: CDR1 SQVTM and CDR2 ANQGSEA. V was trimmed by 5 bases and J by 3 bases, leaving 14 bases between them. CDR3 sequence reads: CSVNDQGFYEQYF. CDR3 coding DNA: TGCAGCGTTAACGACCAGGGCTTCTACGAGCAGTACTTC.

This clonotype was seen at least ten times. The chain joins TRBV29-1 to TRBJ1-1; D is undetermined. CDR3 length: 11 amino acids. Trimming took off 4 bases at V and 1 base at J, with 4 bases between the two ends. Germline CDR1 SQVTM, CDR2 ANQGSEA. This CDR3 is CSVVGNTEAFF. CDR3 DNA: TGCAGCGTTGTGGGGAACACTGAAGCTTTCTTT. Variable domain in full (rest from reference TRBV29-1 and TRBJ1-1): SAVISQKPSRDICQRGTSLTIQCQVDSQVTMMFWYRQQPGQSLTLIATANQGSEATYESGFVIDKFPISRPNLTFSTLTVSNMSPEDSSIYLCSVVGNTEAFFGQGTRLTVV.

V gene TRBV12-3 or TRBV12-4 combines with J gene TRBJ1-1; TRBD1 is a possible D gene (6 bases). CDR3 length: 13 residues. V shed 4 bases and J shed 5 bases, with 11 bases lying between them. CDR3 residues: CASSYREGTEAFF. The CDR3 DNA is TGTGCCAGCAGTTACAGGGAGGGAACTGAAGCTTTCTTT.

This rearrangement joins TRBV20-1 to TRBJ2-7, with D unresolved. The V gene lost 5 bases and the J gene lost 6 bases, with 20 bases spanning the gap. Per germline, CDR1 DFQATT and CDR2 SNEGSKA (reference sequence). CDR3 length: 14 amino acids. The CDR3 loop is CSAGWHLSRSEQYF. CDR3 sequence (DNA): TGCAGTGCTGGGTGGCACTTAAGTAGGAGCGAGCAGTACTTC.

This clonotype came up a few times. The chain employs TRBV6-5 and TRBJ2-7; perhaps TRBD1 as D (7 bases). Trimming shortened V by 9 bases and J by 6 bases, and 12 bases separated the two germline ends. The CDR3 spans 11 residues. Germline V CDR1 and CDR2: MNHEY, SVGAGI. In DNA form, the CDR3 reads TGTGCCAGTCAGGGGGGCGTCGAGCAGTACTTC. Residues: CASQGGVEQYF.

J is TRBJ2-3 and V is TRBV6-2 or TRBV6-3; D may be TRBD2 (6 bases). Germline-derived CDR1 and CDR2 are MNHEY and SVGEGT. CDR3 length: 14 amino acids. The germline V and J ends were trimmed by 2 bases and 3 bases, with 9 bases remaining between them. Here the CDR3 reads CASSYDGSTDTQYF. CDR3 nucleotide sequence: TGTGCCAGCAGTTACGACGGGAGTACAGATACGCAGTATTTT.

There are a few counts of this clonotype. The chain recombines TRBV20-1 with TRBJ2-3, with TRBD2 matching over 11 bases. V dropped 5 bases and J dropped 2; count of bases not matched to a gene: 3. CDR3 size: 14 residues. The germline V gene has CDR1 DFQATT and CDR2 SNEGSKA (reference sequence). CDR3 amino acids: CSAQLAGATDTQYF. The CDR3 DNA sequence: TGCAGTGCTCAACTAGCGGGGGCCACAGATACGCAGTATTTT.

The rearrangement links TRBV19 to TRBJ2-7; no reliable D call. Trimming took 2 bases from V and 0 from J, leaving 11 bases between them. Germline CDR1 LNHDA, CDR2 SQIVND (reference sequence). The CDR3 loop spans 15 amino acids. CDR3 residues: CASSIFYESSYEQYF. CDR3 nucleotide sequence: TGTGCCAGTAGTATATTCTATGAGAGCTCCTACGAGCAGTACTTC.

The CDR3 protein is CSVDSYDRGDGSYEQYF. The CDR3 bases are TGCAGCGTTGATAGTTACGACAGGGGCGACGGCTCCTACGAGCAGTACTTC. The chain recombines TRBV29-1 with TRBJ2-7, with 8 bases matching TRBD1. V shed 3 bases and J 0 bases; nucleotides not matched to a gene: 13. Germline assignment: CDR1 SQVTM and CDR2 ANQGSEA. The CDR3 totals 17 residues.

This chain joins TRBV29-1 and TRBJ1-1; a weak D match, TRBD1 (6 bases). CDR1 is SQVTM and CDR2 is ANQGSEA in the germline V gene. CDR3 length: 14 amino acids. V shed 5 bases and J shed 2 bases, with 15 bases lying between them. Here the CDR3 reads CSVTDPDSNTEAFF. CDR3 nucleotides: TGCAGCGTTACGGACCCGGACAGCAACACTGAAGCTTTCTTT.

J is TRBJ2-5 and V is TRBV29-1, with TRBD1 matching over 11 bases. Germline-derived CDR1 and CDR2 are SQVTM and ANQGSEA. With V trimmed by 7 bases and J by 5 bases, 9 bases remained unmatched. This CDR3 comprises 14 residues. CDR3 amino acids: CSAPRTGGGETQYF. CDR3 nucleotide sequence: TGCAGCGCTCCCCGGACAGGGGGCGGGGAGACCCAGTACTTC.

The chain employs TRBV18 and TRBJ1-5; D is ambiguous. The germline gives CDR1 KGHSH, CDR2 LQKENI. The CDR3 contains 19 residues. The V and J ends lost 1 base and 4 bases respectively, with 23 bases between them. CDR3 coding DNA: TGTGCCAGCTCACCACGAGGCGCACAGTTCCCAGGCTCAAATCAGCCCCAGCATTTT. This translates into CASSPRGAQFPGSNQPQHF. The full variable domain, in which reference TRBV18 and TRBJ1-5 provide the parts outside the CDR3, is NAGVMQNPRHLVRRRGQEARLRCSPMKGHSHVYWYRQLPEEGLKFMVYLQKENIIDESGMPKERFSAEFPKEGPSILRIQQVVRGDSAAYFCASSPRGAQFPGSNQPQHFGDGTRLSIL.

The chain employs TRBV27 and TRBJ2-1; TRBD1 agrees at 8 bases. With V trimmed by 3 bases and J by 2 bases, 3 bases remained unmatched. Germline CDR1 MNHEY, CDR2 SMNVEV (reference sequence). This CDR3 is 15 amino acids long. Here the CDR3 reads CASSLQTGAYNEQFF. The CDR3 DNA follows: TGTGCCAGCAGTTTGCAGACAGGGGCCTACAATGAGCAGTTCTTC.